This T cell receptor (beta chain) appears in the sequencing data of a study of vaccination effects on CD4 cells after COVID-19. Sequencing in the ViraFEST assay came after antigen-specific CD4+ T cells had been expanded with viral peptide pools, which were used to stimulate PBMC. After less than twelve days in culture, the CD4+ T cells were isolated. The study found no prior SARS-CoV-2 infection in the vaccine recipients, who tested negative for nucleocapsid antibodies. Per the germline V gene, CDR1 is SGHKS and CDR2 is YYEKEE (reference sequence). Deletions cut 2 bases from V and 3 bases from J, with 9 bases between. This CDR3 contains 14 residues. Assay used: immunoSEQ multiplex PCR; TCRdb lists only in-frame clones, some missing. The sample has roughly 42,000 clones, around 77% seen once; the top ten hold 2.9%. Details on this clone: Antigen unknown.

Study-wide results and caveats: Clones induced by infection and by vaccine showed marked clonal contraction late after vaccination.

The sequence was collected from a human donor who received a COVID-19 vaccine. The sequencing here drew on CD4+ T cells from PBMCs cultured with HCoV-NL63 spike peptides, taken before COVID-19 vaccination. The V and J genes are TRBV5-5 and TRBJ2-1; no reliable D call. CDR3 in amino acids: CASSFIGIYNEQFF. The DNA for the CDR3 is TGTGCCAGCAGCTTTATAGGAATCTACAATGAGCAGTTCTTC.